Each of the 16 T cell receptor beta chains below was sequenced from the same sample in a study of Graves' ophthalmopathy and Graves' hyperthyroidism. Amplification of the TCR beta CDR3 regions used RNA transcripts (as template). RT-PCR with HTBI primers came first, then second-round multiplex PCR. TCRdb fed the multiplex PCR reads into MiXCR, producing one record per CDR3 protein. Here the sample spans 300,000 to 400,000 distinct CDR3 sequences, 15% to 20% being singletons. The specimen was peripheral blood. The receptors shown here come from an adult man with Graves' ophthalmopathy.

In its sample, this clonotype was seen a few times. The chain uses TRBV18 and TRBJ2-7; 8 bases match TRBD1. CDR1 is KGHSH and CDR2 is LQKENI in the germline V gene. Trimming took 3 bases from V and 6 from J; bases not matched to a gene: 13. The CDR3 length is 16 residues. CDR3 sequence: CASSPPRTGIFGEQYF. DNA of the CDR3: TGTGCCAGCTCACCGCCTAGGACAGGGATCTTCGGCGAGCAGTACTTC.

The sample holds many counts of this clonotype. V is TRBV2 and J is TRBJ1-1, with D possibly being TRBD1 (6 bases). Trimming removed 5 bases from V and 6 bases from J, with 16 bases in between. Germline values: CDR1 SNHLY, CDR2 FYNNEI. This CDR3 comprises 14 residues. The CDR3 spells CASSLGGGLSEAFF. CDR3 in DNA: TGTGCCAGCAGTCTTGGGGGGGGGCTCTCTGAAGCTTTCTTT.

This clonotype was observed many times. The V gene is TRBV9, the J gene TRBJ2-5; tentatively, D is TRBD2 (5 bases). Trimming stripped 0 bases from V and 5 bases from J, with 17 bases between. This CDR3 has 16 residues. From germline, CDR1 is SGDLS and CDR2 YYNGEE. This chain's CDR3 is CASSVDPRGTWETQYF. Written as DNA, the CDR3 is TGTGCCAGCAGCGTAGACCCTCGGGGAACCTGGGAGACCCAGTACTTC.

This chain connects TRBV30 to TRBJ1-2; 7 bases line up with TRBD1. CDR1 and CDR2 (germline): GTSNPN, SVGIG (reference sequence). The CDR3 sequence is 14 residues long. V shed 4 bases and J 1 base; nucleotides not matched to a gene: 6. The CDR3 here is CAWTGQSNNYGYTF. CDR3 sequence (DNA): TGTGCCTGGACGGGACAGAGTAATAACTATGGCTACACCTTC.

This clonotype was picked up many times. V and J are TRBV24-1 and TRBJ1-5; D remains ambiguous. Between the trimmed V and J ends, which lost 12 bases and 0 bases, there was a span of 11 bases. CDR1 is KGHDR and CDR2 is SFDVKD in the germline V gene. This CDR3 contains 13 residues. DNA of the CDR3: TGTGCCCCGCCTTCGGATAGCAATCAGCCCCAGCATTTT. It codes for CAPPSDSNQPQHF.

This clonotype was recorded a few times. The rearrangement links TRBV2 to TRBJ2-7; TRBD1 might be the D (6 bases). Trimming took off 6 bases at V and 12 bases at J, with 21 bases between the two ends. CDR3 length: 13 residues. The V gene's germline CDR1 is SNHLY and CDR2 FYNNEI. The CDR3 sequence: CASRKDSQGSGYF. In nucleotides, the CDR3 is TGTGCCAGCAGGAAAGATTCACAGGGTTCCGGGTACTTC.

This clonotype was recorded many times. The rearrangement joins TRBV20-1 to TRBJ1-5; 8 nucleotides line up with TRBD1. V shed 3 bases, J shed 6 bases, and the junction held 7 bases outside the gene matches. The CDR3 is 14 residues long. The germline V gene encodes CDR1 DFQATT and CDR2 SNEGSKA (reference sequence). The CDR3 coding sequence is TGCAGTGCTAGCCCAACCACAGGGGGTCAGCCCCAGCATTTT. Encoded protein: CSASPTTGGQPQHF.

This clonotype was counted at least ten times. The chain carries TRBV11-2 and TRBJ2-5; no firm D call. This CDR3 has 15 residues. Germline-derived CDR1 and CDR2 are SGHAT and FQNNGV. Trimming took 0 bases from V and 2 from J, leaving 10 bases between them. The CDR3 reads CASSLEVSRQETQYF. CDR3 DNA: TGTGCCAGCAGCTTAGAGGTGTCCCGACAAGAGACCCAGTACTTC.

This clonotype was observed many times. This sequence joins TRBV19 and TRBJ2-2, with 11 bases identical to TRBD1. V trimming: 7 bases; J trimming: 4 bases; junction bases outside the gene matches: 11. Germline CDR1 is LNHDA and CDR2 is SQIVND (reference sequence). The CDR3 has 17 amino acids. For the CDR3, the DNA is TGTGCCAGTACCACGGGACAGGGGGTGTCCGGCACCGGGGAGCTGTTTTTT. This translates into CASTTGQGVSGTGELFF.

This clonotype was counted ten times or more. This chain joins TRBV7-2 and TRBJ2-7, with D uncertain. V lost 0 bases, J lost 9 bases, and 9 bases lay in between. The length of the CDR3 is 12 residues. Germline-derived CDR1 and CDR2 are SGHTA and FQGNSA. The chain's CDR3 is CASSLAIAVQYF. The CDR3 DNA follows: TGTGCCAGCAGCTTAGCGATCGCGGTGCAGTACTTC.

This clonotype has a count of ten or more. The rearrangement joins TRBV20-1 to TRBJ1-5, with 9 bases fitting TRBD1. Germline V gene data show CDR1 as DFQATT and CDR2 as SNEGSKA (reference sequence). The CDR3 is 14 amino acids. V dropped 6 bases and J dropped 2; count of bases not matched to a gene: 5. The CDR3 nucleotides are TGCAGTGCCAGGAGGACAGGGGGCAATCAGCCCCAGCATTTT. Translation: CSARRTGGNQPQHF.

This clonotype has only one observation. The V call is TRBV27, the J call TRBJ1-5; no definite D call. V was shortened by 6 bases and J by 0 bases, with 9 bases between the two germline ends. This CDR3 is 14 amino acids long. The V gene's germline CDR1 is MNHEY and CDR2 SMNVEV (reference sequence). CDR3 nucleotide sequence: TGTGCCAGCAGCCGAGAGCCTAGCAATCAGCCCCAGCATTTT. Protein: CASSREPSNQPQHF.

This clonotype was seen ten or more times. The CDR3 DNA reads TGTGCCAGCCGGACAGGGGTAGCTTTCTTT. Translation: CASRTGVAFF. V usage is TRBV2 and J usage is TRBJ1-1; 9 nucleotides match TRBD1. The V gene end was trimmed by 8 bases and the J gene end by 10 bases; junction bases not matched to a gene: 2. This CDR3 spans 10 amino acids. CDR1 SNHLY and CDR2 FYNNEI come from the germline V gene.

In this sample, this clonotype turned up many times. This chain uses TRBV6-2 or TRBV6-3 with TRBJ2-5; TRBD2 is a possible D gene (5 bases). The germline V and J ends were trimmed by 6 bases and 7 bases, with 18 bases remaining between them. The CDR3 length is 14 residues. The germline V gene has CDR1 MNHEY and CDR2 SVGEGT. CDR3 residues: CASRDGVFGGTQYF. DNA for the CDR3: TGTGCCAGCAGGGACGGGGTGTTCGGAGGGACCCAGTACTTC.

This clonotype has a count of ten or more. This chain joins TRBV11-2 and TRBJ2-7; D unresolved. This CDR3 has 13 residues. V gave up 1 base and J gave up 7 bases, with 11 bases separating them. Germline lookup yields CDR1 SGHAT and CDR2 FQNNGV. The CDR3, as DNA: TGTGCCAGCAGCTTAGGTCTACCCCTGGAGCAGTACTTC. Encoded protein: CASSLGLPLEQYF.

This clonotype was counted ten times or more. The chain links TRBV27 to TRBJ2-2; 9 bases agree with TRBD1. The length of the CDR3 is 14 residues. After removal of 6 bases from V and 3 bases from J, the junction contained 2 bases not matched to a gene. Germline V lookup: CDR1 MNHEY, CDR2 SMNVEV (reference sequence). The CDR3 bases are TGTGCCAGCAGACAGGGGGCCTACACCGGGGAGCTGTTTTTT. It codes for CASRQGAYTGELFF.